The 20 T cell receptor beta chains below all came from one sample that was sequenced in a study of blood T cell repertoires in COVID-19. TCRdb's table, derived via immunoSEQ multiplex PCR, lists solely in-frame clones and lacks some. Of about 89,000 clones listed, around 75% are singletons. Sequenced: peripheral blood. The receptors here all came from a man between 65 and 85 years old with COVID-19, enrolled during active disease.

CDR3 region: CASRGLAGGTYNEQFF. DNA for the CDR3: TGTGCCAGCAGGGGACTAGCGGGGGGAACCTACAATGAGCAGTTCTTC. The chain combines TRBV28 with TRBJ2-1; 15 bases map to TRBD2. CDR3 length equals 16 residues. CDR1 is MDHEN, CDR2 SYDVKM, per germline. Trimming removed 6 bases from V and 2 bases from J; junction bases left unmatched: 2.

V is TRBV5-1 and J is TRBJ1-2, with 8 bases matching TRBD1. The V segment lost 0 bases and the J segment 6 bases; nucleotides outside the gene matches: 13. Germline CDR1 is SGHRS and CDR2 is YFSETQ. The CDR3 runs 17 residues. CDR3 loop: CASSLEGTGRREDGYTF. The CDR3 DNA reads as TGCGCCAGCAGCTTGGAGGGGACAGGTCGTCGGGAGGATGGCTACACCTTC.

Ten or more counts support this clone. The chain has TRBV7-3 and TRBJ2-2, with D possibly matching TRBD1 (5 bases). The ends were cut back, 4 bases at V and 7 bases at J, with 10 bases in the middle. The CDR3 totals 13 residues. The germline CDR1 and CDR2 sequences are SGHTA and FQGTGA. In DNA form, the CDR3 reads TGTGCCAGCAGCTCCTGGGGCGGCGGGGAGCTGTTTTTT. Translating gives CASSSWGGGELFF.

This chain links TRBV7-2 with TRBJ2-5; D not certain. V lost 5 bases and J 5 bases, leaving 15 bases between the germline ends. This CDR3 has 14 residues. The V gene's germline CDR1 is SGHTA and CDR2 FQGNSA. The CDR3 protein is CASSRKPGGETQYF. Here the CDR3 DNA reads TGTGCCAGCAGCCGGAAGCCGGGTGGGGAGACCCAGTACTTC.

Only one count was recorded for this clone. The gene calls are TRBV5-6 and TRBJ2-7; 9 bases are shared with TRBD2. Germline V gene lookup returns CDR1 SGHDT and CDR2 YYEEEE. The CDR3 is 18 residues long. J lost 3 bases, V lost 0 bases, and 13 bases had no gene match. CDR3 protein: CASSLDGLAGKFGYEQYF. The CDR3 DNA reads as TGTGCCAGCAGCTTGGACGGGCTAGCGGGGAAGTTCGGCTACGAGCAGTACTTC.

The chain carries TRBV7-3 and TRBJ1-4; 7 bases align to TRBD1. CDR1 is SGHTA, CDR2 FQGTGA, per germline. V lost 0 bases, J lost 4 bases, and 11 bases stayed unmatched. There are 18 residues in the CDR3. As DNA, the CDR3 is TGTGCCAGCAGCTTAACCGGACAGGCCCGGGCCCTTAATGAAAAACTGTTTTTT. Its protein is CASSLTGQARALNEKLFF.

This chain's CDR3 is CASSPRQGVGNEQFF. The CDR3 nucleotides are TGTGCCAGCAGCCCGCGACAGGGGGTCGGGAATGAGCAGTTCTTC. The chain has TRBV7-2 and TRBJ2-1; 9 bases are a match to TRBD1. CDR1 is SGHTA and CDR2 is FQGNSA in the germline V gene. The CDR3 spans 15 residues. The junction had 9 bases not matched to a gene; V was cut back by 5 bases and J by 7 bases.

This clone was detected a few times. V is TRBV29-1 and J is TRBJ1-1; D not certain. Per germline, CDR1 SQVTM and CDR2 ANQGSEA. This CDR3 has 12 amino acids. Trimming stripped 0 bases from V and 9 bases from J, with 11 bases between. CDR3 in DNA: TGCAGCGTTGAAGACCGGAGGTCTAAAGCTTTCTTT. Translating it yields CSVEDRRSKAFF. The full variable domain, its missing parts supplied by reference TRBV29-1 and TRBJ1-1, is SAVISQKPSRDICQRGTSLTIQCQVDSQVTMMFWYRQQPGQSLTLIATANQGSEATYESGFVIDKFPISRPNLTFSTLTVSNMSPEDSSIYLCSVEDRRSKAFFGQGTRLTVV.

For this clone: A junction boundary mismatches the germline segment, possibly from a read error. This chain uses TRBV7-3 with TRBJ2-7, with 13 bases fitting TRBD2. Germline V CDR1 and CDR2: SGHTA, FQGTGA. CDR3 size: 15 residues. The DNA for the CDR3 is TGTGCCAGCAGCATAACTAGCGGGGGGGGGTACGAGCAGTACTTC. Protein: CASSITSGGGYEQYF.

The chain combines TRBV6-5 with TRBJ1-1; D not resolved. The CDR3 runs to 12 residues. The ends were cut back, 5 bases at V and 11 bases at J, with 15 bases in the middle. Germline CDR1 is MNHEY and CDR2 is SVGAGI. CDR3 loop: CASSPGGRRAFF. DNA of the CDR3: TGTGCCAGCAGTCCCGGCGGTCGAAGGGCTTTCTTT.

This chain uses TRBV7-6 with TRBJ2-3; tentatively, D is TRBD1 (6 bases). The CDR3 sequence is 15 residues long. The V gene lost 5 bases and the J gene lost 2 bases, with 14 bases spanning the gap. Germline V gene lookup returns CDR1 SGHVS and CDR2 FNYEAQ. The CDR3 spells CASSPYQGTTDTQYF. The CDR3, as DNA: TGTGCCAGCAGCCCTTATCAGGGGACCACAGATACGCAGTATTTT.

The chain combines TRBV6-5 with TRBJ2-7, with D possibly being TRBD2 (5 bases). Germline assignment: CDR1 MNHEY and CDR2 SVGAGI. V was shortened by 2 bases and J by 2 bases, with 13 bases between the two germline ends. This CDR3 has 15 amino acids. The CDR3 sequence is CASSYGAEAPYEQYF. Here the CDR3 DNA reads TGTGCCAGCAGTTACGGAGCGGAAGCCCCCTACGAGCAGTACTTC.

The chain carries TRBV20-1 and TRBJ1-1; no definite D call. The CDR3 extends over 11 amino acids. The V end lost 1 base, the J end lost 8 bases, and 8 bases lay between the germline ends. Per the germline V gene, CDR1 is DFQATT and CDR2 is SNEGSKA (reference sequence). The CDR3 nucleotides are TGCAGTGCTAGAGTCGACTGGGAAGCTTTCTTT. This encodes CSARVDWEAFF.

The chain employs TRBV30 and TRBJ1-1, with D possibly TRBD1 on 5 matching bases. Trimming took 5 bases from V and 1 from J, leaving 14 bases between them. The CDR3 is 14 residues long. Germline V gene lookup returns CDR1 GTSNPN and CDR2 SVGIG (reference sequence). The CDR3 spells CAWSPGGRNTEAFF. Here the CDR3 DNA reads TGTGCCTGGTCTCCCGGGGGGAGGAACACTGAAGCTTTCTTT.

The chain is built from TRBV19 and TRBJ1-6; maybe TRBD1 (6 bases). The CDR3 runs to 16 residues. V was pared by 0 bases and J by 10 bases, with 16 bases between. The germline V gene encodes CDR1 LNHDA and CDR2 SQIVND (reference sequence). The CDR3 DNA reads as TGTGCCAGTAGTATAGAGAGCAGGGGATTGGGATCACCCCTCCACTTT. This sequence encodes CASSIESRGLGSPLHF.

The chain uses TRBV5-1 and TRBJ1-4; D unclear. V lost 4 bases and J 8 bases, leaving 12 bases between the germline ends. CDR3 length: 13 amino acids. Germline values: CDR1 SGHRS, CDR2 YFSETQ. CDR3 loop: CASSPSAGEKLFF. DNA of the CDR3: TGCGCCAGCAGCCCCTCAGCGGGGGAAAAACTGTTTTTT. The variable domain in full, with the rest retrieved from reference TRBV5-1 and TRBJ1-4, is KAGVTQTPRYLIKTRGQQVTLSCSPISGHRSVSWYQQTPGQGLQFLFEYFSETQRNKGNFPGRFSGRQFSNSRSEMNVSTLELGDSALYLCASSPSAGEKLFFGSGTQLSVL.

The chain carries TRBV6-2 or TRBV6-3 and TRBJ2-6, with 7 bases identical to TRBD2. Losses at the gene ends were 2 bases for V and 0 bases for J; bases not matched to a gene: 4. Per the germline V gene, CDR1 is MNHEY and CDR2 is SVGEGT. This CDR3 has 17 amino acids. CDR3 DNA sequence: TGTGCCAGCAGTTACCGGGGGGTCAGCTCTGGGGCCAACGTCCTGACTTTC. It is translated as CASSYRGVSSGANVLTF.

The chain joins TRBV16 to TRBJ2-1; 8 bases agree with TRBD2. The CDR3 runs 16 residues. V lost 0 bases, J lost 4 bases, and 5 bases stayed unmatched. The germline gives CDR1 KGHSY, CDR2 FQNENV. CDR3 nucleotides: TGTGCCAGCAGCCAATCTGGCCAGCGGGGGTACAATGAGCAGTTCTTC. It specifies CASSQSGQRGYNEQFF.

Note on this clone: The sample contains more than one DNA sequence encoding this CDR3. The CDR3, as DNA: TGTGCCAGCAGGAGACAGGGAGACACTGAAGCTTTCTTT. Amino acid sequence: CASRRQGDTEAFF. J is TRBJ1-1 and V is TRBV7-2; 7 bases are shared with TRBD1. This CDR3 is built from 13 residues. The J segment lost 3 bases and the V segment lost 6 bases, leaving 4 bases of the junction unmatched. The germline V gene has CDR1 SGHTA and CDR2 FQGNSA.

The V and J genes are TRBV29-1 and TRBJ2-6; D is possibly TRBD2 (5 bases). Between the trimmed V and J ends, which lost 4 bases and 0 bases, there was a span of 10 bases. This CDR3 is 15 amino acids long. Germline V lookup: CDR1 SQVTM, CDR2 ANQGSEA. This CDR3 is CSVGVGLSGANVLTF. The CDR3 nucleotides read TGCAGCGTTGGCGTCGGACTCTCTGGGGCCAACGTCCTGACTTTC.